The 30 T cell receptor beta chains given below trace back to one sample, sequenced in a study of T cells in Graves' hyperthyroidism and ophthalmopathy. The source material, RNA transcripts, was used to amplify TCR beta CDR3 regions. First-round RT-PCR with HTBI primers amplified the TCR CDR3 region. TCRdb redid the calling of the multiplex PCR reads with MiXCR, one entry per CDR3 protein. The repertoire has approximately 380,000 distinct CDR3 sequences, under 20% of them found once; the top ten carry less than 45%. Specimen: blood. The receptors were gathered from a man aged 18 to 29 with Graves' ophthalmopathy.

The V call is TRBV6-5, the J call TRBJ1-6; D may be TRBD1 (5 bases). Trimming took 0 bases from V and 0 from J, leaving 9 bases between them. The CDR3 is 17 amino acids. Germline V gene lookup returns CDR1 MNHEY and CDR2 SVGAGI. CDR3 bases: TGTGCCAGCAGTTACTCGGACACGGCCTCCTATAATTCACCCCTCCACTTT. Amino acids: CASSYSDTASYNSPLHF.

This clonotype was seen many times. V is TRBV29-1 and J is TRBJ2-1; D call uncertain. Germline V lookup: CDR1 SQVTM, CDR2 ANQGSEA. The CDR3 sequence is 14 residues long. Trimming cost V 2 bases and J 0 bases, with 8 bases left between them. The CDR3 region is CSVETVNSYNEQFF. The CDR3, as DNA: TGCAGCGTTGAAACCGTGAACTCCTACAATGAGCAGTTCTTC.

This rearrangement joins TRBV3-1 to TRBJ2-1; 12 bases agree with TRBD2. CDR3 length: 18 residues. Germline CDR1 is LGHDT and CDR2 is YNNKEL (reference sequence). Losses at the gene ends were 5 bases for V and 4 bases for J; bases not matched to a gene: 12. In nucleotides, the CDR3 is TGTGCCAGCAGCGCCGACCAACTAGCGGGGGGCTATTACAATGAGCAGTTCTTC. Its protein is CASSADQLAGGYYNEQFF.

This clonotype came up a few times. The V gene is TRBV7-8, the J gene TRBJ2-3; D possibly matches TRBD1 or TRBD2 (5 bases each). Trimming stripped 4 bases from V and 0 bases from J, with 17 bases between. The CDR3 covers 17 residues. The germline CDR1 and CDR2 sequences are SGHVS and FQNEAQ. CDR3 region: CASSYSLGETSTDTQYF. CDR3 DNA sequence: TGTGCCAGCAGCTATTCCCTGGGGGAAACTAGCACAGATACGCAGTATTTT.

As regards this clonotype: A much larger clone sits a single nucleotide away, making a read error possible. The chain is built from TRBV6-1 and TRBJ2-1; perhaps TRBD2 as D (6 bases). Deletions cut 3 bases from V and 2 bases from J, with 8 bases between. From germline, CDR1 is MNHNS and CDR2 SASEGT. The CDR3 is 14 residues long. The chain's CDR3 is CASSEEGTYNEQFF. The CDR3 coding sequence is TGTGCCAGCAGTGAGGAGGGCACCTACAATGAGCAGTTCTTC.

This clonotype was recorded many times. The J gene is TRBJ1-5, the V gene TRBV28, with 8 positions matching TRBD1. V shed 5 bases, J shed 4 bases, and the junction held 4 bases outside the gene matches. There are 14 residues in the CDR3. The V gene's germline CDR1 is MDHEN and CDR2 SYDVKM. The CDR3 DNA reads TGTGCCAGCAGTGTGGACAGGGAGAATCAGCCCCAGCATTTT. Translating gives CASSVDRENQPQHF.

This clonotype appeared a few times. This could be a read error, since a much larger clone is one nucleotide away. The V call is TRBV12-3 or TRBV12-4, the J call TRBJ2-7, with no clear D. The length of the CDR3 is 14 residues. Deletions cut 5 bases from V and 7 bases from J, with 18 bases between. CDR3 bases: TGTGCCAGCAGTCCGCCAGATCAGCCGGATGAGCAGTACTTC. Its translation is CASSPPDQPDEQYF.

This clonotype was seen many times. The chain is built from TRBV20-1 and TRBJ2-3, with D maybe TRBD1 (6 bases). V was clipped by 0 bases and J by 5 bases, with 15 bases between them. Germline V CDR1 and CDR2: DFQATT, SNEGSKA (reference sequence). CDR3 length equals 15 residues. CDR3 DNA: TGCAGTGCTAGAGAAAGACAGGAGTTTAAAGATACGCAGTATTTT. As protein: CSARERQEFKDTQYF.

V and J are TRBV28 and TRBJ1-5, with 7 bases matching TRBD1. V trimming: 7 bases; J trimming: 6 bases; junction bases outside the gene matches: 9. The V gene's germline CDR1 is MDHEN and CDR2 SYDVKM. The CDR3 is 14 amino acids. The CDR3 spells CASIQRQGSQPQHF. In nucleotides, the CDR3 is TGTGCCAGCATACAACGACAGGGCTCTCAGCCCCAGCATTTT.

Many counts were recorded for this clonotype. The chain is built from TRBV20-1 and TRBJ2-3; 9 bases are shared with TRBD1. After removal of 7 bases from V and 4 bases from J, the junction contained 9 bases not matched to a gene. The CDR3 is 14 amino acids. Germline values: CDR1 DFQATT, CDR2 SNEGSKA (reference sequence). CDR3 sequence reads: CSVGHRGHSDTQYF. CDR3 DNA: TGCAGTGTTGGACACAGGGGGCATTCAGATACGCAGTATTTT.

This clonotype was seen repeatedly, ten times or more. This rearrangement joins TRBV2 to TRBJ2-1; 8 bases align to TRBD2. The V segment lost 7 bases and the J segment 3 bases; nucleotides outside the gene matches: 14. The CDR3 contains 17 residues. The germline CDR1 and CDR2 sequences are SNHLY and FYNNEI. Here the CDR3 DNA reads TGTGCCAGCAACCAGCGGAAGGGCGGGGGGTTCTACAATGAGCAGTTCTTC. It encodes CASNQRKGGGFYNEQFF.

The chain combines TRBV2 with TRBJ2-1, with D perhaps TRBD1 (6 bases). CDR1 is SNHLY, CDR2 FYNNEI, per germline. With 3 bases removed from V and 12 bases from J, the gap between germline ends came to 12 bases. The CDR3 covers 12 residues. As DNA, the CDR3 is TGTGCCAGCAGTGACGGGACATCGGTGCAGTTCTTC. Its protein product is CASSDGTSVQFF.

Ten or more counts support this clonotype. The CDR3 DNA sequence: TGTGCCAGCAGTTACTCGGACGCGGGGGGGTCCTACGAGCAGTACTTC. Protein sequence: CASSYSDAGGSYEQYF. This chain connects TRBV6-5 to TRBJ2-7, with TRBD2 matching 9 bases. The CDR3 runs 16 residues. The V gene's germline CDR1 is MNHEY and CDR2 SVGAGI. Germline trimming cut 0 bases from V and 1 base from J; bases unmatched to any gene: 4.

Ten or more counts support this clonotype. The chain is built from TRBV12-3 or TRBV12-4 and TRBJ1-2; D is perhaps TRBD1 (5 bases). V gave up 3 bases and J gave up 8 bases, with 7 bases separating them. This CDR3 comprises 11 residues. For the CDR3, the DNA is TGTGCCAGCAGTTTGGGACGCGGCTACACCTTC. Translating it yields CASSLGRGYTF.

Note on this clonotype: This may be a read error, as it is one base from a much larger clone. V usage is TRBV28 and J usage is TRBJ1-1; 7 nucleotides align to TRBD1. This CDR3 has 13 residues. V shed 11 bases, J shed 4 bases, and the junction held 10 bases outside the gene matches. The germline gives CDR1 MDHEN, CDR2 SYDVKM. Here the CDR3 reads CAGTQGGSTEAFF. In DNA form, the CDR3 reads TGTGCCGGCACCCAGGGGGGGTCCACTGAAGCTTTCTTT.

CDR3 residues: CASTIDGGEGQPQHF. CDR3 DNA: TGCGCCAGCACCATTGATGGGGGCGAGGGTCAGCCCCAGCATTTT. The rearrangement links TRBV5-1 to TRBJ1-5, with a possible D match to TRBD1 (6 bases). The V and J ends lost 6 bases and 6 bases respectively, with 19 bases between them. In germline, CDR1 is SGHRS, CDR2 YFSETQ. This CDR3 is built from 15 residues.

The V and J genes are TRBV20-1 and TRBJ1-6; D gene ambiguous. Trimming removed 6 bases at V and 5 bases at J, with 17 bases between. CDR3 length: 15 amino acids. The germline CDR1 and CDR2 sequences are DFQATT and SNEGSKA (reference sequence). The CDR3 DNA reads TGCAGTGCCCCTATGGAACAGACCAATAATTCACCCCTCCACTTT. Protein: CSAPMEQTNNSPLHF.

CDR3 protein: CATSDLQSHTGELFF. The CDR3 region has the DNA TGTGCCACCAGTGATTTGCAGTCACACACCGGGGAGCTGTTTTTT. This sequence joins TRBV24-1 and TRBJ2-2; D not certain. In germline, CDR1 is KGHDR, CDR2 SFDVKD. V gave up 0 bases and J gave up 3 bases, with 7 bases separating them. This CDR3 comprises 15 residues.

The chain joins TRBV6-9 to TRBJ2-3; unclear D gene. V lost 4 bases to trimming and J lost 6 bases, with 11 bases between them. The V gene's germline CDR1 is MNHGY and CDR2 SVAAGI. This CDR3 is built from 13 residues. The DNA for the CDR3 is TGTGCCAGCAGTTTAGTGAATGGTGATACGCAGTATTTT. Amino acids: CASSLVNGDTQYF.

Regarding this clonotype: Possible read error: a much larger clone is one base away. The chain is built from TRBV5-1 and TRBJ2-5; the D gene is possibly TRBD2 (7 bases). This CDR3 contains 13 residues. From germline, CDR1 is SGHRS and CDR2 YFSETQ. CDR3 coding DNA: TGTGCCAGCAGCGCCGCGGGGGCAGAGACCCAGCACTTC. Translation gives CASSAAGAETQHF.

This clonotype was detected only a few times. V is TRBV5-4 and J is TRBJ2-7, with 7 nucleotides matching TRBD2. J was trimmed by 5 bases and V by 4 bases; bases with no gene match: 9. Germline assignment: CDR1 SGHNT and CDR2 YYREEE (reference sequence). There are 14 residues in the CDR3. CDR3 in amino acids: CASSSGTAWDEQYF. In nucleotides, the CDR3 is TGTGCCAGCAGCAGCGGGACTGCGTGGGACGAGCAGTACTTC.

In this sample, this clonotype turned up many times. The chain uses TRBV11-2 and TRBJ2-3; 8 nucleotides align to TRBD2. The CDR3 is made up of 16 amino acids. The germline V gene has CDR1 SGHAT and CDR2 FQNNGV. V lost 6 bases to trimming and J lost 6 bases; unmatched junction nucleotides: 14. This CDR3 reads CASSFTGTSDRDTQYF. For the CDR3, the DNA is TGTGCCAGCAGTTTTACCGGGACTAGTGATAGGGATACGCAGTATTTT.

This clonotype was detected ten times or more. The genes are TRBV3-1 and TRBJ2-3; D unresolved. The ends were cut back, 5 bases at V and 9 bases at J, with 9 bases in the middle. The CDR3 covers 11 residues. Germline values: CDR1 LGHDT, CDR2 YNNKEL (reference sequence). In DNA, the CDR3 is TGTGCCAGCAGCTTAGCCCGAACGCAGTATTTT. The encoded protein is CASSLARTQYF.

The chain couples TRBV14 to TRBJ1-2; D may be TRBD1 (6 bases). Germline loops: CDR1 SGHDN, CDR2 FVKESK. This CDR3 has 15 residues. Trimming left V 3 bases short and J 4 bases short, with 15 bases between. The CDR3 sequence is CASSQNLPGAYGYTF. The CDR3 DNA reads TGTGCCAGCAGCCAGAACCTACCGGGGGCCTATGGCTACACCTTC.

This clonotype was picked up many times. The CDR3 DNA reads as TGTGCCAGCAGACGTGGACAGGGGACTGAAGCTTTCTTT. This codes for CASRRGQGTEAFF. J is TRBJ1-1 and V is TRBV12-3 or TRBV12-4; TRBD1 matches 9 bases. Trimming removed 6 bases from V and 5 bases from J; junction bases left unmatched: 4. This CDR3 is built from 13 residues.

In its sample, this clonotype was seen many times. The chain joins TRBV28 to TRBJ2-7; no reliable D call. The V end lost 6 bases, the J end lost 0 bases, and 15 bases lay between the germline ends. This CDR3 comprises 15 residues. CDR1 is MDHEN and CDR2 is SYDVKM in the germline V gene. CDR3: CASRLLGGDSYEQYF. CDR3 DNA: TGTGCCAGCAGGCTATTGGGCGGAGACTCCTACGAGCAGTACTTC. The full variable domain, rest sourced from reference TRBV28 and TRBJ2-7, is DVKVTQSSRYLVKRTGEKVFLECVQDMDHENMFWYRQDPGLGLRLIYFSYDVKMKEKGDIPEGYSVSREKKERFSLILESASTNQTSMYLCASRLLGGDSYEQYFGPGTRLTVT.

This clonotype showed up many times. The J gene is TRBJ2-1, the V gene TRBV28; 9 nucleotides line up with TRBD2. The trim removed 7 bases at V and 6 bases at J, leaving 10 bases unmatched. The CDR3 runs to 15 residues. Germline lookup yields CDR1 MDHEN and CDR2 SYDVKM. The DNA of the CDR3 is TGTGCCAGCAAGGTGGGGCGGGGGGGCCTCAATGAGCAGTTCTTC. This codes for CASKVGRGGLNEQFF.

The sample holds many counts of this clonotype. The V and J genes are TRBV28 and TRBJ2-1; 14 bases map to TRBD2. The CDR3 sequence is 14 residues long. Germline assignment: CDR1 MDHEN and CDR2 SYDVKM. The J segment lost 15 bases and the V segment lost 4 bases, leaving 8 bases of the junction unmatched. This CDR3 reads CASSSSGTSGGRFF. The CDR3 coding sequence is TGTGCCAGCAGTTCCTCGGGGACTAGCGGGGGTCGGTTCTTC.

This clonotype has more than one count but fewer than ten. The chain employs TRBV29-1 and TRBJ2-7; D gene unclear. CDR3 length: 12 amino acids. V was trimmed by 6 bases and J by 3 bases, leaving 12 bases between them. Germline CDR1 and CDR2: SQVTM and ANQGSEA. CDR3 amino acids: CSVRVTRYEQYF. The DNA for the CDR3 is TGCAGCGTACGGGTGACTCGCTACGAGCAGTACTTC.

This clonotype has a count of ten or more. V gene TRBV10-3 combines with J gene TRBJ1-1; TRBD1 might be the D (5 bases). The CDR3 contains 15 residues. V was trimmed by 4 bases and J by 4 bases, leaving 16 bases between them. Germline V lookup: CDR1 ENHRY, CDR2 SYGVKD. In nucleotides, the CDR3 is TGTGCCATCAGTGTAATGGCTCAGGGAAGCACTGAAGCTTTCTTT. Protein: CAISVMAQGSTEAFF.